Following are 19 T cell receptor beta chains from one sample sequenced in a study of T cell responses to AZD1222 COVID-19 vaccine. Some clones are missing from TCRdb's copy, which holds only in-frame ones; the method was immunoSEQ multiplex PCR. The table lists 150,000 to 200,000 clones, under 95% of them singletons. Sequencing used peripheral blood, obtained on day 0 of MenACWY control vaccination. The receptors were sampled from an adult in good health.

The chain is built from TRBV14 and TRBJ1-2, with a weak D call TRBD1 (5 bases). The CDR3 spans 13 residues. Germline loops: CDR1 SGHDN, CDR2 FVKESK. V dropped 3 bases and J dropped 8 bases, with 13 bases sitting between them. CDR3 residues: CASSQRGRVGYTF. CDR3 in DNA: TGTGCCAGCAGCCAGAGGGGCCGGGTGGGCTACACCTTC.

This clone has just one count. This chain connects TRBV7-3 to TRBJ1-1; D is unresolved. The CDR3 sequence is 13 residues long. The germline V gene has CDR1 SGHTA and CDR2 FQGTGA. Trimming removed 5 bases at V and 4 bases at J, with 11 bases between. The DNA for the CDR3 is TGTGCCAGCAGCCCCGACCTCTCCACTGAAGCTTTCTTT. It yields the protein CASSPDLSTEAFF.

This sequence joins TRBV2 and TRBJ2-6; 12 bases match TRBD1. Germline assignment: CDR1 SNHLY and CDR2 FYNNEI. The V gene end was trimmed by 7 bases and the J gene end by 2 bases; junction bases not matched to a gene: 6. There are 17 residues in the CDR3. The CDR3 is CASIRDRGRAGANVLTF. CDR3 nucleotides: TGTGCCAGCATCCGGGACAGGGGGCGCGCTGGGGCCAACGTCCTGACTTTC. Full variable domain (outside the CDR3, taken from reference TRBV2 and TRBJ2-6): EPEVTQTPSHQVTQMGQEVILRCVPISNHLYFYWYRQILGQKVEFLVSFYNNEISEKSEIFDDQFSVERPDGSNFTLKIRSTKLEDSAMYFCASIRDRGRAGANVLTFGAGSRLTVL.

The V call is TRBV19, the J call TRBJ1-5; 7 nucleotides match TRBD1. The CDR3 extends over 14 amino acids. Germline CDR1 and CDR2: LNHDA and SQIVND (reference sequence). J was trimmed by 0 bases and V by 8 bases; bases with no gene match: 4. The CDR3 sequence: CASDDRASNQPQHF. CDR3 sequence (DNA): TGTGCCAGTGACGACAGGGCTAGCAATCAGCCCCAGCATTTT.

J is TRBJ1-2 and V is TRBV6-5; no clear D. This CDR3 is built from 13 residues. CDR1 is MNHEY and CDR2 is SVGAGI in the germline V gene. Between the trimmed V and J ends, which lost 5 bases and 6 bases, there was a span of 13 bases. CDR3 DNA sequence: TGTGCCAGCAGTACTTCCGGGAACGATGGCTACACCTTC. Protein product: CASSTSGNDGYTF.

CDR3 sequence (DNA): TGTGCCAGCAGTTCCCACCGCGGTGACATTCAGTACTTC. Protein product: CASSSHRGDIQYF. This chain connects TRBV28 to TRBJ2-4; D is ambiguous. V was trimmed by 4 bases and J by 8 bases, leaving 12 bases between them. The CDR3 is made up of 13 amino acids. CDR1 MDHEN and CDR2 SYDVKM come from the germline V gene.

CDR3 coding DNA: TGTGCCAGCAGCTTTACTAGCGGGAGCTCCTACGAGCAGTACTTC. Its translation is CASSFTSGSSYEQYF. The chain carries TRBV7-9 and TRBJ2-7; 11 bases agree with TRBD2. Looked up from germline, CDR1 is SEHNR and CDR2 is FQNEAQ (reference sequence). V lost 3 bases and J lost 0; bases outside the gene matches: 1. The length of the CDR3 is 15 residues.

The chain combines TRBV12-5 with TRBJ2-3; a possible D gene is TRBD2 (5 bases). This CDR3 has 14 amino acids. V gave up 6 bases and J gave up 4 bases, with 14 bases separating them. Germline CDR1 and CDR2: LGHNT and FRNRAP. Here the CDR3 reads CASGRGIAADTQYF. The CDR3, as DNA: TGTGCTAGTGGCCGAGGGATTGCAGCAGATACGCAGTATTTT.

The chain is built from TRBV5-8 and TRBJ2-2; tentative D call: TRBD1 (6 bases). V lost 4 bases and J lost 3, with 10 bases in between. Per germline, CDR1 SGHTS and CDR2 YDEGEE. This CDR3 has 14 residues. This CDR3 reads CASSAYRDTGELFF. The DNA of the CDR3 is TGTGCCAGCAGCGCGTACAGGGACACCGGGGAGCTGTTTTTT.

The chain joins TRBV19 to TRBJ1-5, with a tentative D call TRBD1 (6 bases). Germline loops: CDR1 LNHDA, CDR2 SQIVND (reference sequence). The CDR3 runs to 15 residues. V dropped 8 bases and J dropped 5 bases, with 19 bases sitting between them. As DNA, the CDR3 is TGTGCCAGTCGTGAGAGAGGGACAACTGATCAGCCCCAGCATTTT. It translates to CASRERGTTDQPQHF.

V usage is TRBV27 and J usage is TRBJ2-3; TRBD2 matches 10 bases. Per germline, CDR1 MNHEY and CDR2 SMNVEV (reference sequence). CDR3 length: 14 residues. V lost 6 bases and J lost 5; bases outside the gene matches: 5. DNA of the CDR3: TGTGCCAGCAGGCTAGCGGGAGACGTAGATACGCAGTATTTT. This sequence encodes CASRLAGDVDTQYF.

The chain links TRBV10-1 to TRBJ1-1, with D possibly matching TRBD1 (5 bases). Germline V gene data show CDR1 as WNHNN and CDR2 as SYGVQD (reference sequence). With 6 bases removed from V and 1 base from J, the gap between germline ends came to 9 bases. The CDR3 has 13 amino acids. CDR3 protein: CASSVQGNTEAFF. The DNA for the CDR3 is TGCGCCAGCAGCGTCCAGGGGAACACTGAAGCTTTCTTT.

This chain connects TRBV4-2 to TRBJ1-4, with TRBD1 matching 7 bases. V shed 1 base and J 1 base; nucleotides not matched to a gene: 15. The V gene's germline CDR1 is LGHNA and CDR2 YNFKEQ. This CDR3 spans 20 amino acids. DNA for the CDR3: TGTGCCAGCAGCCAAGTCTTCACACAGGGGAGGTTAGGAACTAATGAAAAACTGTTTTTT. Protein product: CASSQVFTQGRLGTNEKLFF.

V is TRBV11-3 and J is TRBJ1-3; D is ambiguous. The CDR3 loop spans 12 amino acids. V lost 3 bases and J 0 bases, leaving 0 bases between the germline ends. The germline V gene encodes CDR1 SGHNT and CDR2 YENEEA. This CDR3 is CASSFSGNTIYF. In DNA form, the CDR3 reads TGTGCCAGCAGCTTCTCTGGAAACACCATATATTTT.

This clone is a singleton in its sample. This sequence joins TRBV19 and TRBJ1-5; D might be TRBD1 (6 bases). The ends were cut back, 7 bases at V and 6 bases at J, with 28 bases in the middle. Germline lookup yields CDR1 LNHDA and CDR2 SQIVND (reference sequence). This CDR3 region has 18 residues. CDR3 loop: CASTEGTGRTLIGQPQHF. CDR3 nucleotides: TGTGCCAGTACCGAAGGAACAGGGAGAACCCTAATCGGTCAGCCCCAGCATTTT.

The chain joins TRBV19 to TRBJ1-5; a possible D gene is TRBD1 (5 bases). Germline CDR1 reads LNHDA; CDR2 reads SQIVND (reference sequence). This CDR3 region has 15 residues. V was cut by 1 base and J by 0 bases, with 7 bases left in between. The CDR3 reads CASSIAGTSNQPQHF. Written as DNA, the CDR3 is TGTGCCAGTAGTATAGCAGGGACTAGCAATCAGCCCCAGCATTTT. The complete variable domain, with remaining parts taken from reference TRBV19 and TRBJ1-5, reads DGGITQSPKYLFRKEGQNVTLSCEQNLNHDAMYWYRQDPGQGLRLIYYSQIVNDFQKGDIAEGYSVSREKKESFPLTVTSAQKNPTAFYLCASSIAGTSNQPQHFGDGTRLSIL.

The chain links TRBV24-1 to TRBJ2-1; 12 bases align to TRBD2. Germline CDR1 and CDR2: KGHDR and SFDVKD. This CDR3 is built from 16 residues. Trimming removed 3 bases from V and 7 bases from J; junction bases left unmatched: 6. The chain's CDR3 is CATSDRLAGVINEQFF. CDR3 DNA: TGTGCCACCAGTGATAGACTAGCGGGAGTAATAAATGAGCAGTTCTTC.

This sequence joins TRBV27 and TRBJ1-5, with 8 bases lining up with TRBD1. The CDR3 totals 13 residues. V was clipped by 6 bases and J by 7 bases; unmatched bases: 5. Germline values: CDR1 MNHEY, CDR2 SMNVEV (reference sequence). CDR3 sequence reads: CASSPTGAQPQHF. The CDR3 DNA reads TGTGCCAGCAGCCCGACAGGGGCCCAGCCCCAGCATTTT.

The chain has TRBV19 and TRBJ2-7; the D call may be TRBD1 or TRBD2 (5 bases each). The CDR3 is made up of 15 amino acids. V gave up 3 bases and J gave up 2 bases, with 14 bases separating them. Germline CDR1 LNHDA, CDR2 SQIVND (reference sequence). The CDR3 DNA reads TGTGCCAGTAGTATGGGACCAGCTTTTCCCTACGAGCAGTACTTC. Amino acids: CASSMGPAFPYEQYF. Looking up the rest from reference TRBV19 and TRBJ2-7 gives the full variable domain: DGGITQSPKYLFRKEGQNVTLSCEQNLNHDAMYWYRQDPGQGLRLIYYSQIVNDFQKGDIAEGYSVSREKKESFPLTVTSAQKNPTAFYLCASSMGPAFPYEQYFGPGTRLTVT.